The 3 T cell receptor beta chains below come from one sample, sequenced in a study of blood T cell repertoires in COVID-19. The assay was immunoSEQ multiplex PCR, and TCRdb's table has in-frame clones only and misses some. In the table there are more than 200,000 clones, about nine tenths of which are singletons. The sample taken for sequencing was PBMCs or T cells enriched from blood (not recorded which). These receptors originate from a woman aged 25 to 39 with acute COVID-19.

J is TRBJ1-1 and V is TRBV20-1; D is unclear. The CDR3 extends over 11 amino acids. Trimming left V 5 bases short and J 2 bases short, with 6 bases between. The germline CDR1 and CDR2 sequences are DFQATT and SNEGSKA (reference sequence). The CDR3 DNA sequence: TGCAGTGCTCCAGTTAACACTGAAGCTTTCTTT. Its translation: CSAPVNTEAFF.

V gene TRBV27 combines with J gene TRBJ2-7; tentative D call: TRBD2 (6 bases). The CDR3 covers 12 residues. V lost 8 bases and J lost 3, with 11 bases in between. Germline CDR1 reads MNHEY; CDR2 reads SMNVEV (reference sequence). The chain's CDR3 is CASASDSYEQYF. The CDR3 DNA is TGTGCCAGCGCTAGCGATAGCTACGAGCAGTACTTC.

The CDR3 reads CASSPSLEATNEKLFF. CDR3 DNA sequence: TGTGCCAGCTCACCAAGTCTGGAGGCAACTAATGAAAAACTGTTTTTT. The chain recombines TRBV18 with TRBJ1-4; D uncertain. Germline V gene lookup returns CDR1 KGHSH and CDR2 LQKENI. Trimming removed 2 bases at V and 0 bases at J, with 10 bases between. The CDR3 is made up of 16 amino acids.